Detailed here is one TCR beta chain. Its antigen is as yet unknown. These donors, healthy bone marrow donors, were studied. 13 Jbeta primers and 60 Vbeta primers were used for the PCR. Clones were sequenced by immunoSEQ multiplex PCR, and TCRdb holds only the in-frame ones, with some missing. The sample gives some 180,000 clones, around 84% of which show up once; roughly 1.6% is in the top ten. The CDR3 sequence is 16 residues long. Germline assignment: CDR1 SGHVS and CDR2 FQNEAQ. V dropped 0 bases and J dropped 7; count of bases not matched to a gene: 9. This entry is derived from a study of cytomegalovirus exposure and HLA in healthy donors. Whole-study findings and limits: In a later analysis, fewer than 20,000 TCR beta sequences were associated with HLA alleles at 0.05 false discovery rate.

The chain recombines TRBV7-8 with TRBJ2-1; TRBD2 agrees at 7 bases. Sample: PBMCs. This clonotype originated in a woman between 18 and 30 years old in good health and CMV-seronegative. The CDR3 DNA reads as TGTGCCAGCAGCTTAGCTGGGGGGGTCGCGTCAAATGAGCAGTTCTTC. It yields the protein CASSLAGGVASNEQFF.